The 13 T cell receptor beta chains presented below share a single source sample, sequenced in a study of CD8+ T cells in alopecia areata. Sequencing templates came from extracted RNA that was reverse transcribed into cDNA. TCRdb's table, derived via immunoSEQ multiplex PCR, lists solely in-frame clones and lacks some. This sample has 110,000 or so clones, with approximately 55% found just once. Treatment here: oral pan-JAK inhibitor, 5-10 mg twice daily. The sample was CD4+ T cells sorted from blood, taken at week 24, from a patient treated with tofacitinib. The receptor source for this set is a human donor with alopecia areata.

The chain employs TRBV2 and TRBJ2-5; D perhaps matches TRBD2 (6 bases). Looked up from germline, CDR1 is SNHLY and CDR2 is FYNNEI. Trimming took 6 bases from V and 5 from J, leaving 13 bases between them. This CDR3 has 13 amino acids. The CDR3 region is CASSRLVSETQYF. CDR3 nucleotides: TGTGCCAGCAGCAGACTAGTTTCGGAGACCCAGTACTTC.

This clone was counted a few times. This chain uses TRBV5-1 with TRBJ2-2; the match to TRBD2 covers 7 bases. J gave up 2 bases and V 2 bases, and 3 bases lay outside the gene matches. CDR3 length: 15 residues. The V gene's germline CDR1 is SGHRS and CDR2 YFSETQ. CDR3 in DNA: TGCGCCAGCAGCTTTAGCGGGCCTAACACCGGGGAGCTGTTTTTT. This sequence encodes CASSFSGPNTGELFF.

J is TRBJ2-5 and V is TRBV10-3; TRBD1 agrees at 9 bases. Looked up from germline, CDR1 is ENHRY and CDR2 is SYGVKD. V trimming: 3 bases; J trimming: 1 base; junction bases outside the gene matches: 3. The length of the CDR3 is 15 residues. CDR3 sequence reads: CAISDRDRVQETQYF. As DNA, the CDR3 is TGTGCCATCAGTGATCGGGACAGGGTCCAAGAGACCCAGTACTTC.

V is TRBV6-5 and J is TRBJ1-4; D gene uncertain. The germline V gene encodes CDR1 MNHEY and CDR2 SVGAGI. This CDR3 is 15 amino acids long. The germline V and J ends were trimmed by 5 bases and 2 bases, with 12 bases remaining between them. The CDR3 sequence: CASSPQAGTNEKLFF. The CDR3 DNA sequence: TGTGCCAGCAGTCCCCAGGCCGGGACTAATGAAAAACTGTTTTTT.

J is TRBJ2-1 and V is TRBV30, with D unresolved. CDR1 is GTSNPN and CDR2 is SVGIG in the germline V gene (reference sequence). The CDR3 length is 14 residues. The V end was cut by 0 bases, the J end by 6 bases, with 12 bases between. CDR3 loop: CAWSVRVQLNEQFF. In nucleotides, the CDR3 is TGTGCCTGGAGTGTACGGGTACAGCTCAATGAGCAGTTCTTC. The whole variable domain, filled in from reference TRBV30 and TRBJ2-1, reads SQTIHQWPATLVQPVGSPLSLECTVEGTSNPNLYWYRQAAGRGLQLLFYSVGIGQISSEVPQNLSASRPQDRQFILSSKKLLLSDSGFYLCAWSVRVQLNEQFFGPGTRLTVL.

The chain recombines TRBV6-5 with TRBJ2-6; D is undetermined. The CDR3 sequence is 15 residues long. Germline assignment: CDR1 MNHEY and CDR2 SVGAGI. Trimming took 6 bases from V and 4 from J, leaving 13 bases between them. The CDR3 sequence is CASRGTESGANVLTF. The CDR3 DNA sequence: TGTGCCAGCAGGGGAACAGAATCCGGGGCCAACGTCCTGACTTTC.

Written as DNA, the CDR3 is TGTGCCAGCTCACCGACGGCGACTGGGGCCAACGTCCTGACTTTC. This translates into CASSPTATGANVLTF. This rearrangement joins TRBV18 to TRBJ2-6; D gene uncertain. This CDR3 has 15 residues. Looked up from germline, CDR1 is KGHSH and CDR2 is LQKENI. V lost 3 bases, J lost 2 bases, and 8 bases lay in between.

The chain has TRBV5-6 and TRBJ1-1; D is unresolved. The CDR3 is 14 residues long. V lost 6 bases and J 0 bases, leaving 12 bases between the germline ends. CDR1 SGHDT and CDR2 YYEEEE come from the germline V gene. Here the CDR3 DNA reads TGTGCCAGCACCCGGCGGGAGATGAACACTGAAGCTTTCTTT. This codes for CASTRREMNTEAFF.

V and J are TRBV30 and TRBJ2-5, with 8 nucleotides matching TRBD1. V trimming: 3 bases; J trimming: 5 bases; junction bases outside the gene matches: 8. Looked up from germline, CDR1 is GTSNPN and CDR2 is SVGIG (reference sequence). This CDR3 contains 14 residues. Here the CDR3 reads CAWSFQGARETQYF. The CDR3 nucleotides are TGTGCCTGGAGCTTCCAGGGGGCGCGGGAGACCCAGTACTTC. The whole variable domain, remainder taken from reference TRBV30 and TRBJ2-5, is SQTIHQWPATLVQPVGSPLSLECTVEGTSNPNLYWYRQAAGRGLQLLFYSVGIGQISSEVPQNLSASRPQDRQFILSSKKLLLSDSGFYLCAWSFQGARETQYFGPGTRLLVL.

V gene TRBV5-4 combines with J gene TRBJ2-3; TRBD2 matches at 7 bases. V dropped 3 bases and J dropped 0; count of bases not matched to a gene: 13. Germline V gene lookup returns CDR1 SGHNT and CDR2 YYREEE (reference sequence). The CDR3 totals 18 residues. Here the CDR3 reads CASSSAPLLATSTDTQYF. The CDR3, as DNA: TGTGCCAGCAGCTCGGCCCCTTTACTAGCGACTAGCACAGATACGCAGTATTTT. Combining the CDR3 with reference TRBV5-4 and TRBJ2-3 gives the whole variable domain ETGVTQSPTHLIKTRGQQVTLRCSSQSGHNTVSWYQQALGQGPQFIFQYYREEENGRGNFPPRFSGLQFPNYSSELNVNALELDDSALYLCASSSAPLLATSTDTQYFGPGTRLTVL.

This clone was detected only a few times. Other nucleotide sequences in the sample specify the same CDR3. CDR3 in amino acids: CASSTTNEQYF. The CDR3 DNA follows: TGCGCCAGCAGCACCACAAACGAGCAGTACTTC. The gene calls are TRBV5-1 and TRBJ2-7; unclear D gene. V was shortened by 4 bases and J by 5 bases, with 7 bases between the two germline ends. The CDR3 is made up of 11 amino acids. CDR1 SGHRS and CDR2 YFSETQ come from the germline V gene.

The CDR3 region has the DNA TGCAGTGCGCTCGACAGGGTTGGCTACACCTTC. This translates into CSALDRVGYTF. V gene TRBV20-1 combines with J gene TRBJ1-2; TRBD1 agrees at 7 bases. J lost 7 bases, V lost 6 bases, and 5 bases had no gene match. Germline V gene data show CDR1 as DFQATT and CDR2 as SNEGSKA (reference sequence). CDR3 length: 11 amino acids.

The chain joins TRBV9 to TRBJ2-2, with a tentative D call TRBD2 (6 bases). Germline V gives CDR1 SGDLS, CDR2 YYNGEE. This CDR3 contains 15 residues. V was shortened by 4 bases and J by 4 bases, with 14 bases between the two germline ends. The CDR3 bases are TGTGCCAGCAGCTCACCGGGACTTGCCACCGGGGAGCTGTTTTTT. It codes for CASSSPGLATGELFF.